Below are 2 T cell receptor beta chains sequenced from a single sample in a study of blood T cells in healthy people across ages. Alongside a J-beta primer mix, a sample-barcoded 5' primer served in a second PCR lasting 7 to 11 cycles. MiXCR, run by TCRdb on the 5' RACE reads, gives a single entry per CDR3 protein. The sample records fewer than 700,000 distinct CDR3 sequences, less than 45% being singletons. Input material: blood. The source is an elderly man in good health.

The table lists this clonotype with a few counts. V is TRBV10-1 and J is TRBJ2-2, with D unclear. The germline V and J ends were trimmed by 3 bases and 2 bases, with 7 bases remaining between them. This CDR3 region has 14 residues. Germline V lookup: CDR1 WNHNN, CDR2 SYGVQD (reference sequence). CDR3 protein: CASSERPNTGELFF. The CDR3 region has the DNA TGCGCCAGCAGTGAACGGCCTAACACCGGGGAGCTGTTTTTT.

This clonotype has only one observation. The chain uses TRBV6-5 and TRBJ2-7, with D perhaps TRBD1 (5 bases). CDR3 size: 14 residues. Germline values: CDR1 MNHEY, CDR2 SVGAGI. Trimming left V 7 bases short and J 5 bases short, with 18 bases between. CDR3 sequence reads: CASKKGAQRNEQYF. CDR3 nucleotide sequence: TGTGCCAGCAAAAAAGGGGCACAGCGCAACGAGCAGTACTTC.